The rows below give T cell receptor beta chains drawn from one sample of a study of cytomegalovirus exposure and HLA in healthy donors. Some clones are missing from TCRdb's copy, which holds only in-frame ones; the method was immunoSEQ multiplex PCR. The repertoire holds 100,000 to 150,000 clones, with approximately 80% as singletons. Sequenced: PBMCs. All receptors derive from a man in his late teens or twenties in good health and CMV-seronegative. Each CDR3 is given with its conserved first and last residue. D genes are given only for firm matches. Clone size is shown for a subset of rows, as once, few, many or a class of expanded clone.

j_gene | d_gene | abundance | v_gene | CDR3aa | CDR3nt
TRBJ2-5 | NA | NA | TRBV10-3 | CAINRHKTETQYF | TGTGCCATCAACAGACACAAAACGGAGACCCAGTACTTC
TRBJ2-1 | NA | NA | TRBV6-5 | CASTRPGGGGNEQFF | TGTGCCAGCACCCGTCCCGGAGGGGGGGGTAATGAGCAGTTCTTC
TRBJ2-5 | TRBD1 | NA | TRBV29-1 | CSVLGSSDRGETQYF | TGCAGCGTTCTGGGTTCGTCGGACAGGGGAGAGACCCAGTACTTC
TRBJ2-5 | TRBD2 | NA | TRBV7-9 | CASSASGGAQETQYF | TGTGCCAGCAGCGCTAGCGGGGGGGCCCAGGAGACCCAGTACTTC
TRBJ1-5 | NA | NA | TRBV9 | CASSATPLRQPQHF | TGTGCCAGCAGCGCGACTCCCCTAAGGCAGCCCCAGCATTTT
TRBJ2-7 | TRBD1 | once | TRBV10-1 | CASSEGDRVQYF | TGCGCCAGCAGTGAAGGGGACAGGGTACAGTACTTC
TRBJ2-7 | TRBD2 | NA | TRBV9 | CASSVQAGTLSYEQYF | TGTGCCAGCAGCGTTCAAGCGGGGACGCTGTCCTACGAGCAGTACTTC
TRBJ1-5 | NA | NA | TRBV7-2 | CASSSDGVSRAQHF | TGTGCCAGCAGCTCCGATGGGGTGTCCAGGGCCCAGCATTTT
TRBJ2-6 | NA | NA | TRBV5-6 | CASSYPGPLRRGANVLTF | TGTGCCAGCAGCTACCCCGGACCCCTCAGGAGGGGGGCCAACGTCCTGACTTTC
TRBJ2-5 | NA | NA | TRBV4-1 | CASSPGTRSTETQYF | TGCGCCAGCAGCCCCGGGACAAGATCGACGGAGACCCAGTACTTC
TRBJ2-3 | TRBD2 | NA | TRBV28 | CASRYFVLKRGSTDTQYF | TGTGCCAGCAGATACTTTGTCTTAAAGCGGGGTAGCACAGATACGCAGTATTTT
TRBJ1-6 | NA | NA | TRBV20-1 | CSATLNSPLHF | TGCAGTGCTACTCTGAATTCACCCCTCCACTTT
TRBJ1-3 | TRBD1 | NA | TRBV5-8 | CASSFRTGRYSGNTIYF | TGTGCCAGCAGCTTCCGGACAGGTCGGTACTCTGGAAACACCATATATTTT
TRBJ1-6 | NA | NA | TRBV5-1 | CASSLERTELNSPLHF | TGCGCCAGCAGCTTAGAAAGGACAGAACTGAATTCACCCCTCCACTTT
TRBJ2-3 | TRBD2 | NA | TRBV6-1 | CASSEMAGGLQDTQYF | TGTGCCAGCAGTGAAATGGCGGGGGGGCTTCAAGATACGCAGTATTTT
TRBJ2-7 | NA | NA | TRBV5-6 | CASSGRHLSYEQYF | TGTGCCAGCAGCGGCAGACATTTATCCTACGAGCAGTACTTC
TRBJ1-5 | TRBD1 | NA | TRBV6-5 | CASSSRQGANQPQHF | TGTGCCAGCAGTTCGAGACAGGGGGCTAATCAGCCCCAGCATTTT
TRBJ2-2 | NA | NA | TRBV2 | CASCGPGELFF | TGTGCCAGCTGCGGGCCCGGGGAGCTGTTTTTT
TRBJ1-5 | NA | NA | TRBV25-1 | CASRPSEGETQPQHF | TGTGCCAGCAGACCTAGTGAGGGGGAGACCCAGCCCCAGCATTTT
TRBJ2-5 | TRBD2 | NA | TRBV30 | CAWEAGGDQETQYF | TGTGCCTGGGAAGCGGGGGGAGACCAAGAGACCCAGTACTTC
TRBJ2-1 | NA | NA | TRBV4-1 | CASSQEEEFAQFF | TGCGCCAGCAGCCAAGAGGAGGAATTTGCGCAGTTCTTC
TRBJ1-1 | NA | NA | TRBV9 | CASSVGGHPNTEAFF | TGTGCCAGCAGCGTAGGGGGGCATCCGAACACTGAAGCTTTCTTT
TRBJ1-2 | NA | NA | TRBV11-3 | CASSFGQNYGYTF | TGTGCCAGCAGCTTCGGACAGAACTATGGCTACACCTTC
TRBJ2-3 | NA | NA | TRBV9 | CASSVSGSTDTQYF | TGTGCCAGCAGCGTTTCGGGGAGCACAGATACGCAGTATTTT
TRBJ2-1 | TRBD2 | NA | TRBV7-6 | CASSPRLAGYNEQFF | TGTGCCAGCAGCCCACGACTAGCGGGGTACAATGAGCAGTTCTTC
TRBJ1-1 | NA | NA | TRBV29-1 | CSVEGAPDKPLEAFF | TGCAGCGTTGAAGGGGCCCCGGACAAACCTCTCGAGGCTTTCTTT
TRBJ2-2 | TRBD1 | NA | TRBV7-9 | CASSDGTATGELFF | TGTGCCAGCAGCGACGGGACAGCCACCGGGGAGCTGTTTTTT
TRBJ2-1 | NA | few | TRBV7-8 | CASSLGGGETYNEQFF | TGTGCCAGCAGCTTAGGGGGCGGGGAGACATACAATGAGCAGTTCTTC
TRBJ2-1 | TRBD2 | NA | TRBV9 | CASSVAGGGPNEQFF | TGTGCCAGCAGCGTAGCTGGCGGGGGGCCGAATGAGCAGTTCTTC
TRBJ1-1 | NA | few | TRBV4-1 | CASRRGMSTEAFF | TGCGCCAGCAGAAGGGGTATGAGCACTGAAGCTTTCTTT